This T cell receptor (beta chain) is drawn from a study of T cell repertoires in cytomegalovirus infection. The overall study: CMV infection and matching HLA type were both indicated by public TCR beta signatures.

The CDR3 has 15 amino acids. Per germline, CDR1 SGHTA and CDR2 FQGNSA. The J segment lost 15 bases and the V segment lost 8 bases, leaving 19 bases of the junction unmatched. Study observations and caveats: Using cumulative public TCR beta family frequency, the authors identified those who carried CMV together with the relevant HLA. HLA-C-restricted CMV clonotypes gave the most frequent clonotype in two of eight donors.

One entry per CDR3 protein results from TCRdb running MiXCR on the reads. The table records approximately 320,000 distinct CDR3 sequences, 8% to 10% of them present only once. A remark on this clonotype: Antigen specificity is unknown.

This receptor was obtained from a human donor in good health (CMV status not recorded). Some clones in this sample may be carry-over from other donors' samples. The material sequenced was PBMCs. The chain joins TRBV7-2 to TRBJ2-1, with TRBD2 identical over 10 bases. This CDR3 is CASVPPGVSGGVRFF. In DNA form, the CDR3 reads TGTGCCAGCGTACCCCCTGGGGTCAGCGGGGGGGTACGGTTCTTC.